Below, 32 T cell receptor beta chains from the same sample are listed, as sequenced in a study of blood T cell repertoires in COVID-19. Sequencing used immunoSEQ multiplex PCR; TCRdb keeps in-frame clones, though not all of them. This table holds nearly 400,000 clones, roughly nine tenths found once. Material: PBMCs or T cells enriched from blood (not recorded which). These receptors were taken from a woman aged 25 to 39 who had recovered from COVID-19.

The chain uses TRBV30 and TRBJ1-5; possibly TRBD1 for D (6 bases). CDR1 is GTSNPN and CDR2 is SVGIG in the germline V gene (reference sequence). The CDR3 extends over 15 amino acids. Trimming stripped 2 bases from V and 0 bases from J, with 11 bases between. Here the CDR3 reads CAWSTGTNSNQPQHF. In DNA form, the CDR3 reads TGTGCCTGGAGTACAGGGACCAATAGCAATCAGCCCCAGCATTTT.

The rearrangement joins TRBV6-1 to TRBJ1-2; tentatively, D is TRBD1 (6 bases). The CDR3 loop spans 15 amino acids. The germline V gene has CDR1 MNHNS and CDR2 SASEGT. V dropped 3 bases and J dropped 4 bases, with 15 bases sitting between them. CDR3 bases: TGTGCCAGCAGTGATATAGTCAGGGGAACCTATGGCTACACCTTC. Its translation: CASSDIVRGTYGYTF.

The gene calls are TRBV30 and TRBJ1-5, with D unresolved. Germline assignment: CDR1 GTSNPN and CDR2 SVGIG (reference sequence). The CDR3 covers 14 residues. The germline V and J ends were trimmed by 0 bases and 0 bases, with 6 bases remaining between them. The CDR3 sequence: CAWSVSASNQPQHF. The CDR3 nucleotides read TGTGCCTGGAGTGTAAGCGCTAGCAATCAGCCCCAGCATTTT.

CDR3 coding DNA: TGTGCCAGCAGTATGAACCCAGGGGTACAGCAGTTCTTC. This translates into CASSMNPGVQQFF. This chain joins TRBV6-5 and TRBJ2-1, with a tentative D call TRBD1 (6 bases). V lost 5 bases and J 11 bases, leaving 16 bases between the germline ends. This CDR3 comprises 13 residues. Germline V CDR1 and CDR2: MNHEY, SVGAGI.

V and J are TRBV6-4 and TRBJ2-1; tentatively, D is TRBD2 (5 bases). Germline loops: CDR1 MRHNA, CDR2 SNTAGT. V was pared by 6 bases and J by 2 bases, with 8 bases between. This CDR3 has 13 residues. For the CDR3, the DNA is TGTGCCAGCAGCCGGGAACCCTACAATGAGCAGTTCTTC. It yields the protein CASSREPYNEQFF.

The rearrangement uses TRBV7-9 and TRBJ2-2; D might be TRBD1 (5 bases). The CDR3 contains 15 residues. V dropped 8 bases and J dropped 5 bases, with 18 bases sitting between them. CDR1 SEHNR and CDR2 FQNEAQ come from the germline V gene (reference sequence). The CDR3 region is CASPSTDPTTGELFF. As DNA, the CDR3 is TGTGCCAGCCCGTCGACAGACCCAACGACCGGGGAGCTGTTTTTT.

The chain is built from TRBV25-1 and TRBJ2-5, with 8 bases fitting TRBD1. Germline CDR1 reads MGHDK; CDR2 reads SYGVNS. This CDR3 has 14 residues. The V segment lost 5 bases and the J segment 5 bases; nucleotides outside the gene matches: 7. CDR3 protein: CASSSRTGRETQYF. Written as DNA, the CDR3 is TGTGCCAGCAGTTCACGGACAGGGCGGGAGACCCAGTACTTC.

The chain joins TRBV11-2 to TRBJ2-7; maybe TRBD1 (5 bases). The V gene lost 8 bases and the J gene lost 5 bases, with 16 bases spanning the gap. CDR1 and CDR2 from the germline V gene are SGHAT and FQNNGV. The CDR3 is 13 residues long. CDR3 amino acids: CASCTWGVNEQYF. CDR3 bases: TGTGCCAGCTGCACCTGGGGCGTCAACGAGCAGTACTTC.

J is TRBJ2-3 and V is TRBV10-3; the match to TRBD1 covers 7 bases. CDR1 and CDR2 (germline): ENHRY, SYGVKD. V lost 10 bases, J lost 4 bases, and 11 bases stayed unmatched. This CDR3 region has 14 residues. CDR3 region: CATQTGFLADTQYF. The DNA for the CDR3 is TGTGCCACCCAGACAGGGTTTTTAGCAGATACGCAGTATTTT.

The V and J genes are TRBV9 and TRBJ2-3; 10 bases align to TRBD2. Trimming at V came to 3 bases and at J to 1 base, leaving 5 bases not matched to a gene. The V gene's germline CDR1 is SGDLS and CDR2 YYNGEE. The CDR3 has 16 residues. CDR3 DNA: TGTGCCAGCAGCGAGACCGGGACTAGCGGCACAGATACGCAGTATTTT. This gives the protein CASSETGTSGTDTQYF. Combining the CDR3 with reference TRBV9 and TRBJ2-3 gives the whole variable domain DSGVTQTPKHLITATGQRVTLRCSPRSGDLSVYWYQQSLDQGLQFLIQYYNGEERAKGNILERFSAQQFPDLHSELNLSSLELGDSALYFCASSETGTSGTDTQYFGPGTRLTVL.

CDR3 bases: TGTGCCAGCAGTCGGACAGGGGGCTTCCCTTCCAACTATGGCTACACCTTC. Its protein is CASSRTGGFPSNYGYTF. This chain uses TRBV6-6 with TRBJ1-2; TRBD1 matches 11 bases. Per germline, CDR1 MNHNY and CDR2 SVGAGI (reference sequence). The CDR3 totals 17 residues. The V and J ends lost 5 bases and 2 bases, in that order; junction bases with no gene match: 10.

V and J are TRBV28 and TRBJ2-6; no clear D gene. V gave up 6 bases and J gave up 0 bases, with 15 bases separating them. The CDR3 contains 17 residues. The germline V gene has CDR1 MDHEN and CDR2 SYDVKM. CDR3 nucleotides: TGTGCCAGCAGATTAGGGCTCTATAGCTCTGGGGCCAACGTCCTGACTTTC. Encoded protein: CASRLGLYSSGANVLTF.

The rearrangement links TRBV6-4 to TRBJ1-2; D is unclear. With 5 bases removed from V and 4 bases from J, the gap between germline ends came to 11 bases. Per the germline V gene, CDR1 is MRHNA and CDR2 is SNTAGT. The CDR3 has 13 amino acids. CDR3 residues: CASSPDGLYGYTF. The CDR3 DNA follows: TGTGCCAGCAGTCCCGACGGACTCTATGGCTACACCTTC.

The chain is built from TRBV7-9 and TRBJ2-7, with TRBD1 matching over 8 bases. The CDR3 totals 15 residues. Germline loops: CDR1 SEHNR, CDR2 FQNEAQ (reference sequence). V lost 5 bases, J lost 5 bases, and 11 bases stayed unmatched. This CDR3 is CASSPGQGRLNEQYF. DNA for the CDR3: TGTGCCAGCAGCCCCGGACAGGGAAGATTGAACGAGCAGTACTTC.

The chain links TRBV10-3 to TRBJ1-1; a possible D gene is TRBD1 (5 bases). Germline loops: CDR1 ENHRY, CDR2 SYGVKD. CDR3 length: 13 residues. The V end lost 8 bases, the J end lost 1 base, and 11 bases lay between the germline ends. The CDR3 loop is CAISPGKNTEAFF. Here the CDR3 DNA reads TGTGCCATCTCCCCAGGGAAGAACACTGAAGCTTTCTTT.

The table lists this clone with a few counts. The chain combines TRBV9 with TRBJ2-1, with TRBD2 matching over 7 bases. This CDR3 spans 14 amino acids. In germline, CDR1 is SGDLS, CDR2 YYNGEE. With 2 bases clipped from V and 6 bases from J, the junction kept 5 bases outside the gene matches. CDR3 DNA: TGTGCCAGCAGCGTGACGTCGGGGGGCAATGAGCAGTTCTTC. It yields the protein CASSVTSGGNEQFF.

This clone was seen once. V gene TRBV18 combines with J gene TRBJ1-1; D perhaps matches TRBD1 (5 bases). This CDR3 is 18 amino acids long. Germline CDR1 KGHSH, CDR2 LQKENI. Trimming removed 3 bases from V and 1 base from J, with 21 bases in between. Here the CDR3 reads CASSPISSWGVSNTEAFF. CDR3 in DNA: TGTGCCAGCTCACCCATTTCAAGTTGGGGGGTTTCGAACACTGAAGCTTTCTTT.

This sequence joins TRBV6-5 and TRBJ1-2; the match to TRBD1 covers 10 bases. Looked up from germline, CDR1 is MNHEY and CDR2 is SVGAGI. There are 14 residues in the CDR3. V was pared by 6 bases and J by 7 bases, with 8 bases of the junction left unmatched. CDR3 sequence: CASRPDRGVGGYTF. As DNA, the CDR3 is TGTGCCAGCAGACCGGACAGGGGGGTCGGTGGCTACACCTTC.

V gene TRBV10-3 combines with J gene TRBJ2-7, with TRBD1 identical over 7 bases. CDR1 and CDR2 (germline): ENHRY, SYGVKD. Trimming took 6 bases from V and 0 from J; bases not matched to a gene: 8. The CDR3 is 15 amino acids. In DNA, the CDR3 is TGTGCCATCAGAATACAGGGGCGCCCCTCCTACGAGCAGTACTTC. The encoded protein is CAIRIQGRPSYEQYF.

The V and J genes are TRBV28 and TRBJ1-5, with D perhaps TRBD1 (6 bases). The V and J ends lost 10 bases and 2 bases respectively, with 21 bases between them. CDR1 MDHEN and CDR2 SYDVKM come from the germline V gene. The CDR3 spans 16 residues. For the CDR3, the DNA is TGTGCCATCATAAAAGGGGGGGGTAACGGCAATCAGCCCCAGCATTTT. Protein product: CAIIKGGGNGNQPQHF.

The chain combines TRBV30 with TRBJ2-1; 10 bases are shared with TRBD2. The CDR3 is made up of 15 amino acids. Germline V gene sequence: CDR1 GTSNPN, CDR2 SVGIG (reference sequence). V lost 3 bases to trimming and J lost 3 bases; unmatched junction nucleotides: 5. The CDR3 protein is CAWSALAGDYNEQFF. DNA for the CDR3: TGTGCCTGGAGCGCCCTAGCGGGAGACTACAATGAGCAGTTCTTC.

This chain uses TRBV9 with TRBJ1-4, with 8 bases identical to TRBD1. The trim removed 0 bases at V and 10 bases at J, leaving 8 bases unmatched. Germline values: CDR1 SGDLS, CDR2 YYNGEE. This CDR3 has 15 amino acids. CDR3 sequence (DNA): TGTGCCAGCAGCGTAGAGGTGACAGGGGCAGGAAAACTGTTTTTT. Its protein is CASSVEVTGAGKLFF.

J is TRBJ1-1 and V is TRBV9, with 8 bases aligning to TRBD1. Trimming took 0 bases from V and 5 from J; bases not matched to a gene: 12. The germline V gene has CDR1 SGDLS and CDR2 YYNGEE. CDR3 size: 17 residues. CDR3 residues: CASSVDSPQGVRTEAFF. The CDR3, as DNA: TGTGCCAGCAGCGTAGACTCCCCACAGGGGGTCAGGACTGAAGCTTTCTTT.

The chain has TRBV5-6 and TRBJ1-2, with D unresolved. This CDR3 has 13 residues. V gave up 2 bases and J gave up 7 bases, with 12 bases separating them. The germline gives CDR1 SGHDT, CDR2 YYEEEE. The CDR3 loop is CASSFPEVGGYTF. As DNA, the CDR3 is TGTGCCAGCAGCTTCCCGGAGGTGGGTGGCTACACCTTC.

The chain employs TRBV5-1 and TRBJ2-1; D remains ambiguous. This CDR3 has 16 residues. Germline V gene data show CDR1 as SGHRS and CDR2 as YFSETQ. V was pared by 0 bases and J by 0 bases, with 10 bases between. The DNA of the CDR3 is TGCGCCAGCAGCTTGGCCGGAGCAACCTCCTACAATGAGCAGTTCTTC. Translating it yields CASSLAGATSYNEQFF.

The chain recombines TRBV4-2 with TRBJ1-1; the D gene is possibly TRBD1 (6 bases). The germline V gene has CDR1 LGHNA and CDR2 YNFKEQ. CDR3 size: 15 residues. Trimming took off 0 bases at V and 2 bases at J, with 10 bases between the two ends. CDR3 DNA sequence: TGTGCCAGCAGCCAAGATACAGGGTACAACACTGAAGCTTTCTTT. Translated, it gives CASSQDTGYNTEAFF.

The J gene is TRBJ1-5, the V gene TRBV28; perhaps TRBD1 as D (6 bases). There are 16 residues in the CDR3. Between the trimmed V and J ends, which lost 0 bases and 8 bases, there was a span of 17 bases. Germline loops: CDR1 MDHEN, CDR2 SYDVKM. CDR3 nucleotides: TGTGCCAGCAGTTTATGGGGGCAGGGGAGTAGGGAGCCCCAGCATTTT. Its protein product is CASSLWGQGSREPQHF.

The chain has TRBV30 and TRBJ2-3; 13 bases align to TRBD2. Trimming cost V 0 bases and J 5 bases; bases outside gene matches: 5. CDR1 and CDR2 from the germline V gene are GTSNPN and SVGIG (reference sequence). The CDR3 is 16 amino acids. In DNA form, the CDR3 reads TGTGCCTGGAGTGTAACACTAGCGGGAGGGATAGATACGCAGTATTTT. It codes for CAWSVTLAGGIDTQYF.

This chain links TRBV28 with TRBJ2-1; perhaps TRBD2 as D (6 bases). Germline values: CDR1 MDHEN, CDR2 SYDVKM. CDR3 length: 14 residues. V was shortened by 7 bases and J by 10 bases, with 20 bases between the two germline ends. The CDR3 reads CASKPAGLLWEQFF. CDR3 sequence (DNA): TGTGCCAGCAAGCCAGCGGGCCTCCTATGGGAGCAGTTCTTC.

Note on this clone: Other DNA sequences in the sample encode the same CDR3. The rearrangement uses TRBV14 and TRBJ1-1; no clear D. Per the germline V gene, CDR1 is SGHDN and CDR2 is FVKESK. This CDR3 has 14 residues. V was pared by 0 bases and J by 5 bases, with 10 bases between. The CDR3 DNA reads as TGTGCCAGCAGCCAAGATCTTACCGGGACTGAAGCTTTCTTT. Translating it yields CASSQDLTGTEAFF.

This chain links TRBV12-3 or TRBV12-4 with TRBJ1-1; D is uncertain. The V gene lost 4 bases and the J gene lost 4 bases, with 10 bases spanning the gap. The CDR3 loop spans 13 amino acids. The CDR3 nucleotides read TGTGCCAGCAGTTATTTGGCACGCACTGAAGCTTTCTTT. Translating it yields CASSYLARTEAFF.

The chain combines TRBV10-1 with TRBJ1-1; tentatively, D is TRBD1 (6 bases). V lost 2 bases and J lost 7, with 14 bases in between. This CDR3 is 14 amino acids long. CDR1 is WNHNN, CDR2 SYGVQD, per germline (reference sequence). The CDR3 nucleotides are TGCGCCAGCAGTGAGAACGAGAGGGGGATTGAAGCTTTCTTT. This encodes CASSENERGIEAFF.